This TCR beta chain was found in a study of blood T cell repertoires in COVID-19. Study overall: Sample material is recorded as cDNA or gDNA derived from T cells, B-cell-depleted T cells, or PBMCs.

This clone was counted once. Enrolled through a virtual design, the participants were between roughly 18 and 100 years of age and came from about two dozen US areas. Recovered Cohort 3 donors showed two negative PCRs, clearance, or symptom resolution. How the authors handled the data: How many nucleated cells were present was estimated from reference gene primer amplification. TCRdb keeps only in-frame clones here, not all; method: immunoSEQ multiplex PCR. For V, J and clone size, that table is used; D and trimming come from the DNA. The sample lists some 300,000 clones, roughly 84% occurring once. Trimming at V came to 2 bases and at J to 7 bases, leaving 11 bases not matched to a gene. Germline V gene sequence: CDR1 KGHSH, CDR2 LQKENI. CDR3 length equals 16 residues.

The sequence was collected from a woman aged 25 to 39 who had recovered from COVID-19. V and J are TRBV18 and TRBJ1-1; 9 bases are a match to TRBD1. The sequenced sample was PBMCs or T cells enriched from blood (not recorded which). CDR3 protein: CASSPSGQGRGGEAFF. The CDR3 nucleotides read TGTGCCAGCTCACCATCCGGACAGGGGAGAGGAGGTGAAGCTTTCTTT.